This TCR beta chain was retrieved from a study of shared clonotypes between healthy human individuals. Study-wide findings and caveats: With few donors, the genetic and exposure-history diversity represented was limited.

On this clone itself: Its cognate antigen is unknown.

Those who donated were healthy HIV-negative adults, with no recent acute infections or vaccinations reported. V lost 1 base and J 2 bases, leaving 6 bases between the germline ends. The CDR3 covers 13 residues. Germline V lookup: CDR1 SGHRS, CDR2 YFSETQ. PCR replicates from unsorted PBMC used approximately 0.3 ug DNA, and this amount was tens of thousands of T cell genomes. Method: immunoSEQ multiplex PCR; TCRdb's copy keeps in-frame clones and lacks some. The sample has 450,000 to 550,000 clones; 70% to 80% are singletons. The chain has TRBV5-1 and TRBJ1-1, with no clear D. Sample: PBMCs. The receptor was derived from a woman in her thirties or forties in good health. Some clones in this sample may be carry-over from other donors' samples. CDR3 sequence: CASSLRANTEAFF. In DNA, the CDR3 is TGCGCCAGCAGCTTGAGAGCCAACACTGAAGCTTTCTTT.